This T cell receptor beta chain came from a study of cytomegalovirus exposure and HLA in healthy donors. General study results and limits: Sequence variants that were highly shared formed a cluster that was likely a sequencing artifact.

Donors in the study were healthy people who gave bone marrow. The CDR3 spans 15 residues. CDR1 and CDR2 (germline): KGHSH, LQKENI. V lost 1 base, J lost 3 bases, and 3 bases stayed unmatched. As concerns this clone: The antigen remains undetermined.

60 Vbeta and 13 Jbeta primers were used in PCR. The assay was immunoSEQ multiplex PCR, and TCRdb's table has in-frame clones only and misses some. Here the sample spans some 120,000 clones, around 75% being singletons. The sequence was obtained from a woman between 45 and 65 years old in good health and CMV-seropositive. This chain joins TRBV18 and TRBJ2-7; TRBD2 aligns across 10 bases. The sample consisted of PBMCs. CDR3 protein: CASSPRASGGYEQYF. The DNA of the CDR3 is TGTGCCAGCTCACCACGGGCTAGCGGGGGCTACGAGCAGTACTTC.